The clone carrying this T cell receptor beta chain has a handful of counts. Its antigen is unidentified. These data are taken from a study of beta chain features in type 1 diabetes. Points from the study as a whole: Type 1 diabetes patients had fewer VDJ junction insertions and more deletions. Moderately but significantly shorter TCRB CDR3s were found in Type 1 diabetes patients in all four CD4+ subsets. There was no resolution here of whether HLA type influences TCRB rearrangement. The naive, central memory and Treg TCRB repertoires showed an apparent similarity that was greater among patients than among healthy donors.

Since all of the isolated RNA was reverse transcribed, expressed TCRB transcripts were what got sequenced. Profiled with immunoSEQ multiplex PCR; TCRdb holds only in-frame clones, not every one. Among 500,000 to 850,000 clones, over 12% were seen once, and the ten largest hold nearly 0.04%. The CDR3 consists of 15 residues. The ends were cut back, 0 bases at V and 1 base at J, with 13 bases in the middle. The germline gives CDR1 GTSNPN, CDR2 SVGIG (reference sequence). Sequencing was done on a sample of naive CD4+ T cells from blood. This chain uses TRBV30 with TRBJ2-7, with D tentatively TRBD2 (5 bases). The sequence was obtained from a man in his late teens or twenties with type 1 diabetes. This CDR3 reads CAWSVRGQESYEQYF. CDR3 DNA: TGTGCCTGGAGTGTACGAGGGCAGGAGTCCTACGAGCAGTACTTC.